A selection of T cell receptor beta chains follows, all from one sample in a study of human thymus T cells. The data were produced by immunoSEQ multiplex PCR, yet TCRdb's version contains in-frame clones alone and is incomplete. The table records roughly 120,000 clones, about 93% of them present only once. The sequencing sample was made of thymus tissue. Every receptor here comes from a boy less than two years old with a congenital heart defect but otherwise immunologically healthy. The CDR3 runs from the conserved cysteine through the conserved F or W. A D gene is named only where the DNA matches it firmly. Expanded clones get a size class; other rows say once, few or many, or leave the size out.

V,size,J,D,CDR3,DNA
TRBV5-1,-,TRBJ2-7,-,CASSDRGSHEQYF,TGCGCCAGCAGCGATAGAGGGTCCCACGAGCAGTACTTC
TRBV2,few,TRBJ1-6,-,CASSALTLHF,TGTGCCAGCAGTGCCCTCACCCTCCACTTT
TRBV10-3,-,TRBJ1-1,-,CAISESGARNTEAFF,TGTGCCATCAGTGAGTCTGGGGCCAGGAACACTGAAGCTTTCTTT
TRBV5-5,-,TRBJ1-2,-,CASSPRGGQVANYGYTF,TGTGCCAGCAGCCCTAGGGGTGGGCAGGTAGCTAACTATGGCTACACCTTC
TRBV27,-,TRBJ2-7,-,CASSLRLAGEQYF,TGTGCCAGCAGCCTAAGGCTAGCTGGCGAGCAGTACTTC
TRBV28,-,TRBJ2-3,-,CASSRGTSTQYF,TGTGCCAGCAGTCGGGGGACTTCTACGCAGTATTTT
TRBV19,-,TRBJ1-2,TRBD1,CASSVDRGQGYGYTF,TGTGCCAGTAGTGTAGACAGGGGGCAAGGCTATGGCTACACCTTC
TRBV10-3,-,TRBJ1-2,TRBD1,CAISPGTGSNGYTF,TGTGCCATCAGCCCCGGGACAGGGTCTAATGGCTACACCTTC
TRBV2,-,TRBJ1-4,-,CASRDKSEKLFF,TGTGCCAGCCGGGACAAAAGTGAAAAACTGTTTTTT
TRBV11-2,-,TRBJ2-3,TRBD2,CASSFNIAGASSTDTQYF,TGTGCCAGCAGCTTCAACATAGCGGGGGCTTCTAGCACAGATACGCAGTATTTT
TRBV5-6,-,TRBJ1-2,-,CASSLTRASNYGYTF,TGTGCCAGCAGCTTAACAAGGGCGTCTAACTATGGCTACACCTTC
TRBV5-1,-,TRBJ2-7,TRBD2,CASSSLTSAAEQYF,TGCGCCAGCAGCTCACTCACTAGCGCCGCCGAGCAGTACTTC
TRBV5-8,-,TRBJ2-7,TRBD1,CASSGSTGLCCEQYF,TGTGCCAGCAGCGGCTCGACAGGGCTCTGCTGCGAGCAGTACTTC
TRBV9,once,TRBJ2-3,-,CASSVDAGSDTQYF,TGTGCCAGCAGCGTAGATGCGGGGTCAGATACGCAGTATTTT
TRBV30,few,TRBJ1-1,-,CAWGRSSYTEAFF,TGTGCCTGGGGACGGAGCTCGTACACTGAAGCTTTCTTT
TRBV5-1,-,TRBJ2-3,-,CASSLRIVDTQYF,TGCGCCAGCAGCTTGCGAATCGTGGATACGCAGTATTTT
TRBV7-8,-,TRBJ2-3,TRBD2,CASSLGGTTPHTQYF,TGTGCCAGCAGCTTAGGAGGGACTACCCCACATACGCAGTATTTT
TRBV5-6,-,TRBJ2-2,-,CASSFRISHNPAGTGELFF,TGTGCCAGCAGCTTCAGGATTAGCCATAATCCTGCGGGCACCGGGGAGCTGTTTTTT
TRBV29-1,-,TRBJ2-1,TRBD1,CSVVWDRQGTNNEQFF,TGCAGCGTTGTGTGGGACCGACAGGGTACGAACAATGAGCAGTTCTTC
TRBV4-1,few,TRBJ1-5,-,CASSQENGGNQPQHF,TGCGCCAGCAGCCAAGAAAATGGTGGCAATCAGCCCCAGCATTTT
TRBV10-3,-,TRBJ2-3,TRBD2,CAIRLAGGPDTQYF,TGTGCCATCAGACTAGCGGGGGGGCCAGATACGCAGTATTTT
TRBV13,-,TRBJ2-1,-,CASSLRTAYNEQFF,TGTGCCAGCAGCCTGCGGACTGCCTACAATGAGCAGTTCTTC
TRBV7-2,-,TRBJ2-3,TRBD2,CASSLLPSGSWDTQYF,TGTGCCAGCAGCTTACTGCCTAGCGGGTCGTGGGATACGCAGTATTTT
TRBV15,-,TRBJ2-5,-,CATSRDLLSVRSGGPQETQYF,TGTGCCACCAGCAGAGATCTGTTATCAGTTCGTTCCGGGGGTCCTCAAGAGACCCAGTACTTC
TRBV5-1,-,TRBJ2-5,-,CASSYKTGAPGVETQYF,TGCGCCAGCAGCTATAAAACAGGAGCCCCGGGGGTGGAGACCCAGTACTTC
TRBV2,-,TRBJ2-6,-,CASSERSSGANVLTF,TGTGCCAGCAGTGAAAGGAGCTCTGGGGCCAACGTCCTGACTTTC
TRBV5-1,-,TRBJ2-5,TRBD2,CASSLFLAGVETQYF,TGCGCCAGCAGCTTGTTTCTAGCGGGGGTCGAGACCCAGTACTTC
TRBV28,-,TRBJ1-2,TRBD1,CASRRAGQGANYGYTF,TGTGCCAGCAGGAGAGCGGGACAGGGGGCCAACTATGGCTACACCTTC
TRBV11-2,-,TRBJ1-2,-,CASSLEPGPYGYTF,TGTGCCAGCAGCTTAGAACCAGGGCCTTATGGCTACACCTTC
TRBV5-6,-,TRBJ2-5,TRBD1,CASSEDREETQYF,TGTGCCAGCAGCGAGGACAGGGAAGAGACCCAGTACTTC
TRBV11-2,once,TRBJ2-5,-,CASSFNRSETQYF,TGTGCCAGCAGCTTCAACAGGTCTGAGACCCAGTACTTC
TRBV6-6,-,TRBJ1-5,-,CASRAREGNQPQHF,TGTGCCAGCAGAGCCAGGGAGGGCAATCAGCCCCAGCATTTT
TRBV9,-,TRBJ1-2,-,CASSVVAGNYGYTF,TGTGCCAGCAGCGTAGTTGCAGGCAACTATGGCTACACCTTC
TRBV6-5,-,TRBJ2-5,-,CASSNRDRETQYF,TGTGCCAGCAGTAACCGAGATAGGGAGACCCAGTACTTC
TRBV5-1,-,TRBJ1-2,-,CASSPYERQLSNYGYTF,TGCGCCAGCAGCCCATACGAGCGACAGTTGAGTAACTATGGCTACACCTTC
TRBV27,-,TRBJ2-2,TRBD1,CASSLNRGTGELFF,TGTGCCAGCAGTTTAAACAGGGGGACCGGGGAGCTGTTTTTT
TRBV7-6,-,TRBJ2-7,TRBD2,CASSFWGGREF,TGTGCCAGCAGCTTTTGGGGGGGGAGGGAGTTC
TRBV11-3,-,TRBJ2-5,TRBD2,CASSLYSGTGETQYF,TGTGCCAGCAGCTTATACAGCGGGACGGGAGAGACCCAGTACTTC
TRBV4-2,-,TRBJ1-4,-,CASSRTGTPSEKLFF,TGTGCCAGCAGCCGAACAGGTACCCCGTCGGAAAAACTGTTTTTT
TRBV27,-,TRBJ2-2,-,CASRPIRGYSGELFF,TGTGCCAGCAGGCCAATCAGGGGATATTCCGGGGAGCTGTTTTTT
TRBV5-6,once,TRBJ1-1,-,CASSHATGSPGTEAFF,TGTGCCAGCAGCCATGCGACAGGTTCCCCGGGCACTGAAGCTTTCTTT
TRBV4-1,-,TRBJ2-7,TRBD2,CASSQGRASGGYEQYF,TGCGCCAGCAGCCAAGGTAGGGCTAGCGGGGGCTACGAGCAGTACTTC
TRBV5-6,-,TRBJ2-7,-,CASSLGWDYEQYF,TGTGCCAGCAGCTTGGGTTGGGACTACGAGCAGTACTTC
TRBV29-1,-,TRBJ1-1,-,CSVSSPILDRSVEAFF,TGCAGCGTATCCTCCCCTATCCTTGACAGGTCGGTGGAGGCTTTCTTT